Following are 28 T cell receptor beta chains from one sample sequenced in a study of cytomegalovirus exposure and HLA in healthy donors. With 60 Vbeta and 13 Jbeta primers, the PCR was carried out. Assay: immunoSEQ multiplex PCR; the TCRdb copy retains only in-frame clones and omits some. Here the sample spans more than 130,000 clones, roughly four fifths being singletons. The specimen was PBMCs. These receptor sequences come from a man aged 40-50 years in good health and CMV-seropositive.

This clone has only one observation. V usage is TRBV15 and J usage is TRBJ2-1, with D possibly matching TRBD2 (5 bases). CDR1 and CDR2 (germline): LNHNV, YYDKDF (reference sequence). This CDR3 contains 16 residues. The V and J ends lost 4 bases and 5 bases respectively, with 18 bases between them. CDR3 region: CATSKTRGRPDNEQFF. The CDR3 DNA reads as TGTGCCACCAGCAAGACTCGAGGGCGTCCTGACAATGAGCAGTTCTTC. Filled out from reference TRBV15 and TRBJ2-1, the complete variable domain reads DAMVIQNPRYQVTQFGKPVTLSCSQTLNHNVMYWYQQKSSQAPKLLFHYYDKDFNNEADTPDNFQSRRPNTSFCFLDIRSPGLGDTAMYLCATSKTRGRPDNEQFFGPGTRLTVL.

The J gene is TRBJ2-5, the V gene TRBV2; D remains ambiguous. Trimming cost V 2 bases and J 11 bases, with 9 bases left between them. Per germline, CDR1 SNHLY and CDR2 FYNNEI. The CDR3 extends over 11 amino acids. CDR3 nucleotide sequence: TGTGCCAGCAGTGAATCGCGTGAGCAGTACTTC. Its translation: CASSESREQYF. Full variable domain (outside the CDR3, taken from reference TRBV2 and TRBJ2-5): EPEVTQTPSHQVTQMGQEVILRCVPISNHLYFYWYRQILGQKVEFLVSFYNNEISEKSEIFDDQFSVERPDGSNFTLKIRSTKLEDSAMYFCASSESREQYFGPGTRLLVL.

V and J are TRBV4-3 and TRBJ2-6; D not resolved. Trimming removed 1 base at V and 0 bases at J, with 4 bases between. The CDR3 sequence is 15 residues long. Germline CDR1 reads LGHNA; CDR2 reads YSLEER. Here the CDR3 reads CASSQGVSGANVLTF. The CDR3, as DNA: TGCGCCAGCAGCCAAGGAGTCTCTGGGGCCAACGTCCTGACTTTC.

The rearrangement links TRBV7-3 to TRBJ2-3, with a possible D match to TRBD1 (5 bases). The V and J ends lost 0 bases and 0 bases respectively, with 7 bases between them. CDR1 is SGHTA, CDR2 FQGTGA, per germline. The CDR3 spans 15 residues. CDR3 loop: CASSLTGRSTDTQYF. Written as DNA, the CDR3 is TGTGCCAGCAGCTTAACGGGGCGGAGCACAGATACGCAGTATTTT.

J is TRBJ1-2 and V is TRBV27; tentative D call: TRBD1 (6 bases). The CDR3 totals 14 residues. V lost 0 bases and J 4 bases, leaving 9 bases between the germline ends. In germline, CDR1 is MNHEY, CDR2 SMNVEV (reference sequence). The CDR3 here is CASSLSTGPYGYTF. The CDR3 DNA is TGTGCCAGCAGTTTATCGACAGGCCCCTATGGCTACACCTTC.

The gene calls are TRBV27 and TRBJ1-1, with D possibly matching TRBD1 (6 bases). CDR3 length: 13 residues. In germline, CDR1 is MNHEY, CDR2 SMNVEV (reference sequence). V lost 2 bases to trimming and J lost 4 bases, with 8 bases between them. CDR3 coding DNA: TGTGCCAGCAGTTTAGGCAGGGGCACTGAAGCTTTCTTT. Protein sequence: CASSLGRGTEAFF.

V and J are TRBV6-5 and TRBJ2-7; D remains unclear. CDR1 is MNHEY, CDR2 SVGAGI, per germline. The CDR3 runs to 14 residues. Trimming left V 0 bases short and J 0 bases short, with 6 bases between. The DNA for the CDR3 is TGTGCCAGCAGTTACTCCTTATTCTCCTACGAGCAGTACTTC. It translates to CASSYSLFSYEQYF.

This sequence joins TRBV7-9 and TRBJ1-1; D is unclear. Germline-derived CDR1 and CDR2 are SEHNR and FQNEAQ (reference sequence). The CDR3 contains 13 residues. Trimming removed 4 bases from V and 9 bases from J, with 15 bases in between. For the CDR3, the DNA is TGTGCCAGCAGCTCCCCACCGGCGGTTAAAGCTTTCTTT. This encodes CASSSPPAVKAFF.

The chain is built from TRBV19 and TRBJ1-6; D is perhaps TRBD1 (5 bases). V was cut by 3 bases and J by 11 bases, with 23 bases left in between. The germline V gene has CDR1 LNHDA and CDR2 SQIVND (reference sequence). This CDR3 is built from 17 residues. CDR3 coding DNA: TGTGCCAGTAGTATGACCCTCCGGGACTCCTCGGGAACACCCCTCCACTTT. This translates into CASSMTLRDSSGTPLHF.

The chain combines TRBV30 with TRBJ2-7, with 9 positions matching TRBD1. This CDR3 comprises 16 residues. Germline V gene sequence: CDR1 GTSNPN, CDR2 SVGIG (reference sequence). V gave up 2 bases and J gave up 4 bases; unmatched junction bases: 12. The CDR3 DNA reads TGTGCCTGGAGTCCGTGGGGCGACAGGGGGACATACGAGCAGTACTTC. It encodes CAWSPWGDRGTYEQYF.

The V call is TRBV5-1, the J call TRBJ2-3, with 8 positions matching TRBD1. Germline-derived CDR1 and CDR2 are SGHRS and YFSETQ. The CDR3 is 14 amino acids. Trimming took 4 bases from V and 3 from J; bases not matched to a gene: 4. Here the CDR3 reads CASSIQGGTDTQYF. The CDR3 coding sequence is TGCGCCAGCAGCATACAGGGGGGAACAGATACGCAGTATTTT.

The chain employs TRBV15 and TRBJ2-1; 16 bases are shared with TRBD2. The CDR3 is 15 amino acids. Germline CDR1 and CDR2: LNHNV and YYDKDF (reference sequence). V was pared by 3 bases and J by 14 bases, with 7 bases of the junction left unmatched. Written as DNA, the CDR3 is TGTGCCACCAGCAGCGCCACGGGACTAGCGGGGGGGAAGTTCTTC. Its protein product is CATSSATGLAGGKFF.

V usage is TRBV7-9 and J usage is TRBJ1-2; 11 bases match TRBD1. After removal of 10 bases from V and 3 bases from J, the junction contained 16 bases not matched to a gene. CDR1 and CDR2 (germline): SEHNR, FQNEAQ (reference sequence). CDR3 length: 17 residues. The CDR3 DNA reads TGTGCCATTCCAAGGCAGACCGGGACAGGGGGTCACTATGGCTACACCTTC. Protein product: CAIPRQTGTGGHYGYTF.

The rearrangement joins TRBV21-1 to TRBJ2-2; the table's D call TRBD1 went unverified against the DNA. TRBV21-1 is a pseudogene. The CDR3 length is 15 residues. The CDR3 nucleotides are TGTGCCAGCAGCAAACAGGGATCTTCCGCCGGGGAGCTGTTTTTT. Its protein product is CASSKQGSSAGELFF.

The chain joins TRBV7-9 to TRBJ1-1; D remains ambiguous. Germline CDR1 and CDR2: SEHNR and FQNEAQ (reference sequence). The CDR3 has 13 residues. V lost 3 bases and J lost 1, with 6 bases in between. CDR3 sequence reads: CASSFTENTEAFF. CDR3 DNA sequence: TGTGCCAGCAGCTTCACAGAGAACACTGAAGCTTTCTTT. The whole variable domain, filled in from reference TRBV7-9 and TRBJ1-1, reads DTGVSQNPRHKITKRGQNVTFRCDPISEHNRLYWYRQTLGQGPEFLTYFQNEAQLEKSRLLSDRFSAERPKGSFSTLEIQRTEQGDSAMYLCASSFTENTEAFFGQGTRLTVV.

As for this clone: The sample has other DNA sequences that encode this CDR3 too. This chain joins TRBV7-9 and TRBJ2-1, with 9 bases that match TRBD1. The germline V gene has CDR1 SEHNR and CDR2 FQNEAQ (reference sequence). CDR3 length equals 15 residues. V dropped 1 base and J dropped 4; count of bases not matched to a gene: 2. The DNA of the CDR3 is TGTGCCAGCAGCTTAGGACAGGGGGTATACAATGAGCAGTTCTTC. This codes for CASSLGQGVYNEQFF.

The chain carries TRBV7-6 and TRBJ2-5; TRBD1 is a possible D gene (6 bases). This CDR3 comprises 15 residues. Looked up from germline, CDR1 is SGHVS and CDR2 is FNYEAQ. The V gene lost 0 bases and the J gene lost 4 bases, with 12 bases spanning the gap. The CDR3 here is CASSLASGVAETQYF. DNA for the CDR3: TGTGCCAGCAGCTTAGCTTCAGGGGTTGCAGAGACCCAGTACTTC.

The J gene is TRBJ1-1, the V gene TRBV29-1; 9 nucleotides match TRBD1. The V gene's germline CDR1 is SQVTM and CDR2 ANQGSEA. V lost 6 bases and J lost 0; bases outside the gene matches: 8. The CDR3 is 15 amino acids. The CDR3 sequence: CSVPRTGALNTEAFF. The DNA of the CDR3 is TGCAGCGTCCCTCGGACAGGGGCCCTGAACACTGAAGCTTTCTTT.

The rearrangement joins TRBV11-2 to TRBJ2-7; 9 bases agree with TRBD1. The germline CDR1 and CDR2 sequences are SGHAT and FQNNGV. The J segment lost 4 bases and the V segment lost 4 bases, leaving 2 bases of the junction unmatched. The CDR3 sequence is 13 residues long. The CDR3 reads CASSSGTGYEQYF. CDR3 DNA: TGTGCCAGCAGCTCCGGGACAGGGTACGAGCAGTACTTC.

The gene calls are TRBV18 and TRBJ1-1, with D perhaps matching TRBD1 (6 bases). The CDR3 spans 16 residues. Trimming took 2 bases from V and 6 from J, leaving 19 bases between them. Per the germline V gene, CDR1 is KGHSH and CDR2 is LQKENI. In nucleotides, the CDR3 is TGTGCCAGCTCACCAGCCGGGAGGGGGAGAGTTTCTGAAGCTTTCTTT. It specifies CASSPAGRGRVSEAFF.

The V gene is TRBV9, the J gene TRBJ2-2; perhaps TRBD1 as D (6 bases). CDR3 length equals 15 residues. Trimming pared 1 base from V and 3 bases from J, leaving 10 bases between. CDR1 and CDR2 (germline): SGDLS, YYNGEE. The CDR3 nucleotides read TGTGCCAGCAGCGTATTCTCAGGGGACACCGGGGAGCTGTTTTTT. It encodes CASSVFSGDTGELFF.

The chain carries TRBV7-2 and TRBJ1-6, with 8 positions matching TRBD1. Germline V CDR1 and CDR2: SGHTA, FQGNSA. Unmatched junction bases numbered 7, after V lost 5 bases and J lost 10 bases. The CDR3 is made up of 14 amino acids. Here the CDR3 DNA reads TGTGCCAGCAGCCGACAGGGGAGGCAATCACCCCTCCACTTT. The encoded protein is CASSRQGRQSPLHF.

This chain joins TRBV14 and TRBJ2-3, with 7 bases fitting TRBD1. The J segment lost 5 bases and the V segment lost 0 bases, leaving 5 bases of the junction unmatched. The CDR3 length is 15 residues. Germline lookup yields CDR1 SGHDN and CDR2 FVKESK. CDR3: CASSQETGYGDTQYF. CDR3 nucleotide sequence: TGTGCCAGCAGCCAAGAGACAGGGTATGGAGATACGCAGTATTTT.

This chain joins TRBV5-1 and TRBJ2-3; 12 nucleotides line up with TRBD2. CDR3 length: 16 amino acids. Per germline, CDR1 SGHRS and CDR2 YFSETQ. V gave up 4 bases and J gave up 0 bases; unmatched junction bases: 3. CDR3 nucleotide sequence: TGCGCCAGCAGCCCAGGACTAGCGGGGAGCACAGATACGCAGTATTTT. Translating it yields CASSPGLAGSTDTQYF.

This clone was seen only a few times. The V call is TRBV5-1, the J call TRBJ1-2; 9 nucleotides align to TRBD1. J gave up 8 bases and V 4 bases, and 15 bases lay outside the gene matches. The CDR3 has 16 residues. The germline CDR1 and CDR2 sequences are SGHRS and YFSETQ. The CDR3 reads CASSRDVQGARGGYTF. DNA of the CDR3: TGCGCCAGCAGCCGGGATGTACAGGGGGCGCGGGGCGGCTACACCTTC.

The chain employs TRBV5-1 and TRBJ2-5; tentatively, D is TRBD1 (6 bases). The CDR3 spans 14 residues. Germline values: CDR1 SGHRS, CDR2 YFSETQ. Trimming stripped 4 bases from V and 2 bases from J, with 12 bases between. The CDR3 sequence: CASSKGQRQETQYF. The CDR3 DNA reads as TGCGCCAGCAGCAAAGGACAGCGTCAAGAGACCCAGTACTTC. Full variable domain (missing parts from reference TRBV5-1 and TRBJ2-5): KAGVTQTPRYLIKTRGQQVTLSCSPISGHRSVSWYQQTPGQGLQFLFEYFSETQRNKGNFPGRFSGRQFSNSRSEMNVSTLELGDSALYLCASSKGQRQETQYFGPGTRLLVL.

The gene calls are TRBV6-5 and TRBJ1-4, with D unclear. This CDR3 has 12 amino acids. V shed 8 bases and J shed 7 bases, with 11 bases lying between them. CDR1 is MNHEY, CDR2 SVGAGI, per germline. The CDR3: CASGRYGEKLFF. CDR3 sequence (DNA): TGTGCCAGCGGTCGGTACGGTGAAAAACTGTTTTTT.

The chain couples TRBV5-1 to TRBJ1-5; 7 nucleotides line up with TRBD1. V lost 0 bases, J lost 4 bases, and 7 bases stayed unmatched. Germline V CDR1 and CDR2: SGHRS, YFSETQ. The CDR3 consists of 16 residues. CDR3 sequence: CASSLGGSGGNQPQHF. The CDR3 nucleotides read TGCGCCAGCAGCTTGGGGGGGTCAGGGGGTAATCAGCCCCAGCATTTT.